This TCR beta chain was documented in a study of blood T cell repertoires in COVID-19 (dated by TCRdb to the early 2020s). For the wider study: The collaborator samples originated in the United States, Italy and Spain and spanned the acute and convalescent phases of COVID-19. The prospective study material was composed of cDNA or gDNA derived from T cells, B-cell-depleted T cells, or PBMCs. The dataset comprised deeply sampled blood TCRbeta repertoires from subjects exposed to, actively infected with, or recovered from COVID-19. The repertoires were made available in a free public database intended to serve as a resource for research on the immune response to SARS-CoV-2. The samples were drawn from the first 160 participants of the ongoing ImmuneRACE study and from over a thousand subjects provided by 6 global collaborators. The sample metadata nearly always contained a de-identified subject ID, COVID-19 status, age in years and sex. Where available, HLA class I and class II types were taken from metadata supplied by the sample provider and were not determined by assay-based typing. General conclusions and limits of the study: Clinical and demographic metadata were provided uncurated, with the amount varying by source and participant.

Including the terminal cysteine and phenylalanine, the CDR3 comprises 15 residues. Only the CDR3 region is kept as DNA, spanning 45 bases read in frame from base 1. Germline trimming: 3 bases from V, 5 bases from J; junction bases outside gene matches: 7. The germline V gene (reference sequence) provides CDR1 GTSNPN and CDR2 SVGIG. To note about this clone: The antigen it recognizes is unknown. Base qualities are not provided; no much larger clone lies one nucleotide away.

TCRbeta CDR3 regions were amplified from genomic DNA by means of the immunoSEQ Assay, a bias-controlled multiplex PCR. For the original study's pipeline: The number of nucleated cells in each sample was estimated by amplification of reference gene primers within the assay. To quantify the absolute abundance of each unique TCRbeta CDR3 rearrangement, sequence reads were collapsed and filtered. For each sample, productive Simpson clonality was calculated as the square root of Simpson's diversity index over productive rearrangements. TCRdb re-hosts the immuneACCESS table, in-frame sequences only. Its copies lack some clones; in the studies checked, an unresolved V gene accounts for under half of them, and the cause for the rest is not known. That table supplies the V and J calls and clone size; D and trimming were determined from the DNA. The sample has some 160,000 clones on record, over 70% of them singletons. The ten largest clonotypes hold roughly 18% of the sample.

Another Seattle source contributed samples from volunteer blood donors who had recovered from COVID-19. Whole blood was collected in K2EDTA tubes by collaborating institutions according to the institutions' own protocols. For TCRbeta analysis, collaborators shipped samples in one of three forms: frozen whole blood, isolated PBMCs, or DNA extracted from either of those sample types. The receptor's source is a woman in her 70s who had recovered from COVID-19. This chain joins TRBV30 to TRBJ1-5; the junction holds 10 bases that match TRBD1. The material sequenced was peripheral blood. The bases are TGTGCCTGGAGCCGGGACAGGGGTGTGGATCAGCCCCAGCATTTT. This is translated as CAWSRDRGVDQPQHF.